This TCR beta chain came from a study of T cells after yellow fever vaccination. V was clipped by 0 bases and J by 3 bases, with 12 bases between them. The CDR3 length is 16 residues. Germline CDR1 LGHNA, CDR2 YNFKEQ. Notes on the study in general: Although the secondary response was weaker, it peaked faster, at day 5 versus 15. Post-booster reappearance was seen for most primary-vaccination clones (around 96% CD4, around 90% CD8).

This clonotype was observed a few times. The antigen is unknown. MiXCR, run by TCRdb on the 5' RACE reads, gives a single entry per CDR3 protein. This table has about 330,000 distinct CDR3 sequences, roughly 8.3% appearing once. The sample consisted of PBMCs, taken more than 35 days after the first yellow fever vaccination. The origin of this receptor is a man younger than 35 who received the YFV17D yellow fever vaccine. The gene calls are TRBV4-2 and TRBJ2-4, with D perhaps given as TRBD1 or TRBD2 (5 bases each). For the CDR3, the DNA is TGTGCCAGCAGCCAAGAGTGGGGGTTCGGCAAAAACATTCAGTACTTC. Residues: CASSQEWGFGKNIQYF.